This is a list of T cell receptor beta chains from one sample in a study of PD-L1 blockade in urothelial cancer. The method was immunoSEQ multiplex PCR; TCRdb's version includes in-frame clones alone and lacks a portion of them. Counted here are tens of thousands of clones, 90% occurring once; the ten biggest clones make up 1.5% to 2%. This material consisted of PBMCs, taken around atezolizumab (anti-PD-L1) treatment. The receptor source for this set is a man aged 55 to 70 with urothelial cancer. CDR3s include the opening cysteine and the closing phenylalanine or tryptophan. Each record gives: D gene, clone size, J gene, V gene, CDR3 protein, CDR3 DNA. A D gene is named only where the DNA matches it firmly. Not all rows give a size; the values are once, few, many and, for expanded clones, a class.

d_call: .
clone_size: .
j_call: TRBJ2-2
v_call: TRBV5-4
cdr3_aa: CASSLAGPLGAIGELFF
cdr3_nt: TGTGCCAGCAGCTTGGCCGGACCTCTGGGGGCGATCGGGGAGCTGTTTTTT

d_call: TRBD1
clone_size: .
j_call: TRBJ2-3
v_call: TRBV28
cdr3_aa: CATAEQGPDTQYF
cdr3_nt: TGTGCCACCGCCGAACAGGGGCCAGATACGCAGTATTTT

d_call: TRBD1
clone_size: .
j_call: TRBJ1-2
v_call: TRBV19
cdr3_aa: CASSPDRGVSYGYTF
cdr3_nt: TGTGCCAGTAGTCCCGACAGGGGGGTGAGCTATGGCTACACCTTC

d_call: TRBD1
clone_size: .
j_call: TRBJ1-4
v_call: TRBV7-9
cdr3_aa: CASSSTGTGEEKLFF
cdr3_nt: TGTGCCAGCAGCTCAACCGGGACAGGGGAAGAAAAACTGTTTTTT

d_call: .
clone_size: .
j_call: TRBJ2-7
v_call: TRBV18
cdr3_aa: CASSPRVDSTTYEQYF
cdr3_nt: TGTGCCAGCTCACCACGCGTGGACAGCACAACCTACGAGCAGTACTTC

d_call: TRBD1
clone_size: .
j_call: TRBJ2-1
v_call: TRBV9
cdr3_aa: CASSVAPGTGGLYNEQFF
cdr3_nt: TGTGCCAGCAGCGTAGCACCCGGGACAGGGGGCCTTTACAATGAGCAGTTCTTC

d_call: TRBD1
clone_size: .
j_call: TRBJ1-4
v_call: TRBV6-6
cdr3_aa: CATQGGDATNEKLFF
cdr3_nt: TGTGCCACGCAAGGGGGCGACGCAACTAATGAAAAACTGTTTTTT

d_call: TRBD2
clone_size: .
j_call: TRBJ2-1
v_call: TRBV6-5
cdr3_aa: CASTSGTSIVGEQFF
cdr3_nt: TGTGCCAGCACCTCCGGGACTAGCATTGTTGGTGAGCAGTTCTTC

d_call: .
clone_size: .
j_call: TRBJ2-3
v_call: TRBV21-1
cdr3_aa: CASDWVPEDTDTQYF
cdr3_nt: TGTGCCTCCGACTGGGTACCAGAGGACACAGATACGCAGTATTTT

d_call: .
clone_size: .
j_call: TRBJ1-4
v_call: TRBV29-1
cdr3_aa: CSYRDGGANEKLFF
cdr3_nt: TGCAGCTACAGGGATGGGGGAGCTAATGAAAAACTGTTTTTT

d_call: .
clone_size: .
j_call: TRBJ2-5
v_call: TRBV30
cdr3_aa: CAWSVRWDFQETQYF
cdr3_nt: TGTGCCTGGAGTGTACGGTGGGACTTTCAAGAGACCCAGTACTTC

d_call: TRBD2
clone_size: .
j_call: TRBJ2-7
v_call: TRBV6-5
cdr3_aa: CASSSWTSGRNEQYF
cdr3_nt: TGTGCCAGCAGTTCCTGGACTAGCGGGAGGAACGAGCAGTACTTC

d_call: TRBD2
clone_size: .
j_call: TRBJ2-3
v_call: TRBV2
cdr3_aa: CASGSFSGGGDTQYF
cdr3_nt: TGTGCCAGCGGATCCTTCAGCGGGGGCGGGGATACGCAGTATTTT

d_call: TRBD2
clone_size: .
j_call: TRBJ2-5
v_call: TRBV5-8
cdr3_aa: CASPTWGLFPETQYF
cdr3_nt: TGTGCCAGCCCTACGTGGGGACTATTCCCGGAGACCCAGTACTTC

d_call: .
clone_size: .
j_call: TRBJ2-7
v_call: TRBV9
cdr3_aa: CASSVGPGENSYEQYF
cdr3_nt: TGTGCCAGCAGCGTAGGGCCAGGGGAGAATTCCTACGAGCAGTACTTC

d_call: .
clone_size: few
j_call: TRBJ2-3
v_call: TRBV19
cdr3_aa: CASRTGNTDTQYF
cdr3_nt: TGTGCCAGTAGAACAGGGAACACAGATACGCAGTATTTT

d_call: TRBD1
clone_size: .
j_call: TRBJ2-5
v_call: TRBV7-2
cdr3_aa: CASSRTGPGETQYF
cdr3_nt: TGTGCCAGCAGCCGGACAGGGCCTGGGGAGACCCAGTACTTC

d_call: TRBD2
clone_size: .
j_call: TRBJ2-3
v_call: TRBV5-1
cdr3_aa: CASSSMTSSDTQYF
cdr3_nt: TGCGCCAGCAGCTCAATGACTAGCTCAGATACGCAGTATTTT

d_call: TRBD1
clone_size: .
j_call: TRBJ2-7
v_call: TRBV6-5
cdr3_aa: CASSRPGQASYEQYF
cdr3_nt: TGTGCCAGCAGCCGACCGGGACAGGCCTCCTACGAGCAGTACTTC

d_call: TRBD2
clone_size: .
j_call: TRBJ2-1
v_call: TRBV7-3
cdr3_aa: CASGTSGGNEQFF
cdr3_nt: TGTGCCAGTGGGACTAGCGGGGGTAATGAGCAGTTCTTC

d_call: TRBD1
clone_size: .
j_call: TRBJ2-3
v_call: TRBV9
cdr3_aa: CASSAPVTGAADTQYF
cdr3_nt: TGTGCCAGCAGCGCTCCCGTGACAGGGGCAGCAGATACGCAGTATTTT

d_call: TRBD1
clone_size: .
j_call: TRBJ1-2
v_call: TRBV5-1
cdr3_aa: CASSSTTGGYGYTF
cdr3_nt: TGCGCCAGCAGCTCAACGACAGGGGGCTATGGCTACACCTTC

d_call: .
clone_size: once
j_call: TRBJ2-5
v_call: TRBV5-1
cdr3_aa: CASSQGGQRTQETQYF
cdr3_nt: TGCGCCAGCAGCCAGGGCGGACAGCGGACCCAAGAGACCCAGTACTTC

d_call: .
clone_size: .
j_call: TRBJ2-3
v_call: TRBV5-1
cdr3_aa: CASSLGGRTDTQYF
cdr3_nt: TGCGCCAGCAGCTTGGGAGGTAGGACAGATACGCAGTATTTT